A selection of T cell receptor beta chains follows, all from one sample in a study. MiXCR, run by TCRdb on the RT-PCR reads, gives a single entry per CDR3 protein. The table shows hundreds of thousands of distinct CDR3 sequences, with more than 13% occurring only once. Material: memory CD4+ T cells from blood. These receptors were collected from a female donor in good health, serving as a healthy control. The CDR3 runs from the conserved cysteine through the conserved F or W. D genes are given only for firm matches. Clone size is not always given. Where it is, it says once, few, many or a class for expanded clones.

j_gene: TRBJ1-2; abundance: few; v_gene: TRBV5-1; d_gene: NA; CDR3nt: TGCGCCAGCAGCTTGGCCGACCCTAACAGGGTTGGCTACACCTTC; CDR3aa: CASSLADPNRVGYTF
j_gene: TRBJ2-1; abundance: few; v_gene: TRBV6-5; d_gene: TRBD1; CDR3nt: TGTGCCAGCAGTTCCTCAGGGACAGGCGTCGATGAGCAGTTCTTC; CDR3aa: CASSSSGTGVDEQFF
j_gene: TRBJ2-1; abundance: many; v_gene: TRBV9; d_gene: TRBD2; CDR3nt: TGTGCCAGCAGCCCCCCCGGGACTAGCACATACAATGAGCAGTTCTTC; CDR3aa: CASSPPGTSTYNEQFF
j_gene: TRBJ1-1; abundance: few; v_gene: TRBV5-4; d_gene: TRBD1; CDR3nt: TGTGCCAGCAGCGCAGGACAGGGGGATCGAGAAGCTTTCTTT; CDR3aa: CASSAGQGDREAFF
j_gene: TRBJ2-7; abundance: many; v_gene: TRBV28; d_gene: NA; CDR3nt: TGTGCCAGCAGTTTAGGGGGACAACCCTACGAGCAGTACTTC; CDR3aa: CASSLGGQPYEQYF
j_gene: TRBJ2-1; abundance: many; v_gene: TRBV20-1; d_gene: TRBD2; CDR3nt: TGCAGTGTGGTCGGAGCGGGGGGGGGTGAGCAGTTCTTC; CDR3aa: CSVVGAGGGEQFF
j_gene: TRBJ1-2; abundance: few; v_gene: TRBV20-1; d_gene: NA; CDR3nt: TGCAGTGCCCGAGGGGCAGGTGGCTACACCTTC; CDR3aa: CSARGAGGYTF
j_gene: TRBJ2-5; abundance: many; v_gene: TRBV6-5; d_gene: NA; CDR3nt: TGTGCCGTACGTGTTGGGGAGACCCAGTACTTC; CDR3aa: CAVRVGETQYF
j_gene: TRBJ2-3; abundance: many; v_gene: TRBV5-1; d_gene: TRBD2; CDR3nt: TGCGCCAGCAGCTACGGAGGGATGACTAGCGGCACAGATACGCAGTATTTT; CDR3aa: CASSYGGMTSGTDTQYF
j_gene: TRBJ2-1; abundance: few; v_gene: TRBV7-6; d_gene: TRBD1; CDR3nt: TGTGCCAGCAGCTCAAACAGGGGTTATGAGCAGTTCTTC; CDR3aa: CASSSNRGYEQFF
j_gene: TRBJ1-1; abundance: NA; v_gene: TRBV6-6; d_gene: TRBD1; CDR3nt: TGTGCCAGCAGGGCGGGACAGTGGGCGAACACTGAAGCTTTCTTT; CDR3aa: CASRAGQWANTEAFF
j_gene: TRBJ2-7; abundance: NA; v_gene: TRBV9; d_gene: TRBD2; CDR3nt: TGTGCCAGCAGCAGCGGGGGGGCAACCGAGCAGTACTTC; CDR3aa: CASSSGGATEQYF
j_gene: TRBJ1-2; abundance: many; v_gene: TRBV6-5; d_gene: TRBD1; CDR3nt: TGTGCCAGCAGACGAGGGACAGGCGGGGCCTATGGCTACACCTTC; CDR3aa: CASRRGTGGAYGYTF
j_gene: TRBJ1-2; abundance: many; v_gene: TRBV10-3; d_gene: NA; CDR3nt: TGTGCCATCCGGGACACGGCCTATGGCTACACCTTC; CDR3aa: CAIRDTAYGYTF
j_gene: TRBJ1-2; abundance: NA; v_gene: TRBV24-1; d_gene: NA; CDR3nt: TGTGCCACCAGTGATCCGGGGACTGCTGCGTGGTATGGCTACACCTTC; CDR3aa: CATSDPGTAAWYGYTF
j_gene: TRBJ2-7; abundance: few; v_gene: TRBV12-3/TRBV12-4; d_gene: NA; CDR3nt: TGTGCCAGCAGTGACCAGGTTACACGGGGGGAGCAGTACTTC; CDR3aa: CASSDQVTRGEQYF
j_gene: TRBJ1-3; abundance: NA; v_gene: TRBV7-8; d_gene: TRBD1; CDR3nt: TGTGCCAGCAGCTTAGTTACCGGGACAGGGAGTGGCACCATATATTTT; CDR3aa: CASSLVTGTGSGTIYF
j_gene: TRBJ2-7; abundance: few; v_gene: TRBV4-2; d_gene: TRBD2; CDR3nt: TGTGCCAGCAGCCGAATTAAATATGGGCTAGCGGGAGGAGGTGAGCAGTACTTC; CDR3aa: CASSRIKYGLAGGGEQYF
j_gene: TRBJ2-1; abundance: many; v_gene: TRBV15; d_gene: TRBD2; CDR3nt: TGTGCCACTAACACCGGGACTAGCGGGAGGGCCGGGGAGCAGTTCTTC; CDR3aa: CATNTGTSGRAGEQFF
j_gene: TRBJ2-5; abundance: few; v_gene: TRBV6-2/TRBV6-3; d_gene: NA; CDR3nt: TGTGCCAGCAGTTACTCTCAGGTTGCGACCCAGTACTTC; CDR3aa: CASSYSQVATQYF
j_gene: TRBJ1-3; abundance: NA; v_gene: TRBV20-1; d_gene: NA; CDR3nt: TGCGGGGCCATAGGTTCTGGAAACACCATATATTTT; CDR3aa: CGAIGSGNTIYF
j_gene: TRBJ1-1; abundance: many; v_gene: TRBV30; d_gene: NA; CDR3nt: TGTGCCTGGAGTTTCCTGGGTGAAGCTTTCTTT; CDR3aa: CAWSFLGEAFF
j_gene: TRBJ1-5; abundance: few; v_gene: TRBV20-1; d_gene: TRBD1; CDR3nt: TGCAGTGGTTCACAGGGGAGAGGGCCCCAGCATTTT; CDR3aa: CSGSQGRGPQHF
j_gene: TRBJ2-3; abundance: many; v_gene: TRBV12-3/TRBV12-4; d_gene: NA; CDR3nt: TGTGCCAGCACCTTGGACTCCACAGATACGCAGTATTTT; CDR3aa: CASTLDSTDTQYF
j_gene: TRBJ2-1; abundance: many; v_gene: TRBV24-1; d_gene: TRBD2; CDR3nt: TGTGCCACCAGTGATTCCAGCGGGGCTACCTACAATGAGCAGTTCTTC; CDR3aa: CATSDSSGATYNEQFF
j_gene: TRBJ2-1; abundance: many; v_gene: TRBV7-8; d_gene: NA; CDR3nt: TGTGCCAGCAGCTTATTAAACGGGAGAGGGACCGATGAGCAGTTCTTC; CDR3aa: CASSLLNGRGTDEQFF
j_gene: TRBJ2-7; abundance: many; v_gene: TRBV27; d_gene: NA; CDR3nt: TGTGCCAGCAGTTCTCAGGTAACCTACGAGCAGTACTTC; CDR3aa: CASSSQVTYEQYF
j_gene: TRBJ1-4; abundance: few; v_gene: TRBV7-2; d_gene: TRBD1; CDR3nt: TGTGCCAGCAGCTTAAAGACAGGGTATAATGAAAAACTGTTTTTT; CDR3aa: CASSLKTGYNEKLFF
j_gene: TRBJ1-2; abundance: NA; v_gene: TRBV27; d_gene: NA; CDR3nt: TGTGCCAGCAGTTTATTCCCGGGGGATAACTATGGCTACACCTTC; CDR3aa: CASSLFPGDNYGYTF
j_gene: TRBJ2-5; abundance: many; v_gene: TRBV20-1; d_gene: TRBD1; CDR3nt: TGCAGTGCACCCGGACAGGGATTGGAGACCCAGTACTTC; CDR3aa: CSAPGQGLETQYF
j_gene: TRBJ2-1; abundance: NA; v_gene: TRBV28; d_gene: TRBD2; CDR3nt: TGTGCCACAACGGGCGCTAGCGGGAACTCCTACAATGAGCAGTTCTTC; CDR3aa: CATTGASGNSYNEQFF
j_gene: TRBJ1-3; abundance: NA; v_gene: TRBV20-1; d_gene: NA; CDR3nt: TGCAGTGCTAGAGATACCAGGACAGCTGGAAACACCATATATTTT; CDR3aa: CSARDTRTAGNTIYF
j_gene: TRBJ2-1; abundance: few; v_gene: TRBV27; d_gene: TRBD1; CDR3nt: TGTGCCAGCAGTCAGGCGGGTATCCGACAGGGTTTCTACAATGAGCAGTTCTTC; CDR3aa: CASSQAGIRQGFYNEQFF
j_gene: TRBJ2-2; abundance: many; v_gene: TRBV15; d_gene: NA; CDR3nt: TGTGCCACCCGGACGCAGCTCGGGGAGCTGTTTTTT; CDR3aa: CATRTQLGELFF
j_gene: TRBJ1-4; abundance: NA; v_gene: TRBV12-3/TRBV12-4; d_gene: NA; CDR3nt: TGTGCCAGCAGTTTAGAAGAGGGGTTTCAGGAAAAACTGTTTTTT; CDR3aa: CASSLEEGFQEKLFF
j_gene: TRBJ1-1; abundance: few; v_gene: TRBV7-2; d_gene: NA; CDR3nt: TGTGCCAGCAGCGTGTCGGGACATTTGAACACTGAAGCTTTCTTT; CDR3aa: CASSVSGHLNTEAFF
j_gene: TRBJ2-7; abundance: few; v_gene: TRBV29-1; d_gene: NA; CDR3nt: TGCAGCGTCCGACAGGGAGGAGGAGGCTACGAGCAGTACTTC; CDR3aa: CSVRQGGGGYEQYF
j_gene: TRBJ1-5; abundance: few; v_gene: TRBV6-1; d_gene: NA; CDR3nt: TGTGCCAGTATGTTCAGCTATAGCAATCAGCCCCAGCATTTT; CDR3aa: CASMFSYSNQPQHF
j_gene: TRBJ2-3; abundance: few; v_gene: TRBV5-5; d_gene: NA; CDR3nt: TGTGCCAGCGGAACGGGGCGGGTCACAGATACGCAGTATTTT; CDR3aa: CASGTGRVTDTQYF
j_gene: TRBJ2-7; abundance: many; v_gene: TRBV5-6; d_gene: NA; CDR3nt: TGTGCCAGCAGCTTCATACGGCGCGAGCAGTACTTC; CDR3aa: CASSFIRREQYF
j_gene: TRBJ1-1; abundance: many; v_gene: TRBV29-1; d_gene: NA; CDR3nt: TGCAGCGTTGAAGATATCAGGGTCCCAGCTTTCTTT; CDR3aa: CSVEDIRVPAFF
j_gene: TRBJ2-2; abundance: NA; v_gene: TRBV3-1; d_gene: NA; CDR3nt: TGTGCCAGCGCCTCCGGCTTATCTACCGGGGAGCTGTTTTTT; CDR3aa: CASASGLSTGELFF
j_gene: TRBJ2-5; abundance: NA; v_gene: TRBV7-3; d_gene: NA; CDR3nt: TGTGCCAGCAGCTTATCGGCGCGTTCAGGGACCCAGTACTTC; CDR3aa: CASSLSARSGTQYF
j_gene: TRBJ2-2; abundance: NA; v_gene: TRBV7-9; d_gene: NA; CDR3nt: TGTGCCAGCAGCTTAGCGGCCGGGGACGGGGAGCTGTTTTTT; CDR3aa: CASSLAAGDGELFF
j_gene: TRBJ1-1; abundance: NA; v_gene: TRBV20-1; d_gene: TRBD1; CDR3nt: TGCAGTGCTAGAGATCAAGGGACAGGGGTGGACACTGAAGCTTTCTTT; CDR3aa: CSARDQGTGVDTEAFF
j_gene: TRBJ1-1; abundance: NA; v_gene: TRBV5-4; d_gene: TRBD1; CDR3nt: TGTGCCAGCAGCTGGTTGAAAGGAGGGACAGATATGAACACTGAAGCTTTCTTT; CDR3aa: CASSWLKGGTDMNTEAFF
j_gene: TRBJ2-3; abundance: many; v_gene: TRBV6-6; d_gene: NA; CDR3nt: TGTGCCATCAAGGGGGGTGTTCAAGATACGCAGTATTTT; CDR3aa: CAIKGGVQDTQYF
j_gene: TRBJ2-1; abundance: many; v_gene: TRBV6-6; d_gene: NA; CDR3nt: TGTGCCAGCAGTGCAGGGTCAAGCTCCTACAATGAGCAGTTCTTC; CDR3aa: CASSAGSSSYNEQFF
j_gene: TRBJ1-2; abundance: many; v_gene: TRBV27; d_gene: TRBD1; CDR3nt: TGCGCCAGCAGCCCCCAGGGGGGAAACTATGGCTACACCTTC; CDR3aa: CASSPQGGNYGYTF
j_gene: TRBJ2-7; abundance: many; v_gene: TRBV6-5; d_gene: NA; CDR3nt: TGTGCCAGCAGCCTCTCCAGGGTCTACGAGCAGTACTTC; CDR3aa: CASSLSRVYEQYF
j_gene: TRBJ2-1; abundance: few; v_gene: TRBV29-1; d_gene: TRBD1; CDR3nt: TGCAGCGCCTATAGAGGACAGGGGGACAATGAGCAGTTCTTC; CDR3aa: CSAYRGQGDNEQFF